These T cell receptor beta chains were read from a single sample in a study of blood T cell repertoires in COVID-19. TCRdb's copy holds only in-frame clones and misses some; the assay was immunoSEQ multiplex PCR. The table has 200,000 to 250,000 clones, approximately 80% seen once. The sample taken for sequencing was peripheral blood. These receptors originate from a woman aged 55-70 years with active or convalescent COVID-19. Each CDR3 is given with its conserved first and last residue. The order of the fields is clone size, V gene, J gene, D gene, CDR3 DNA, CDR3 protein. D genes are given only for firm matches. The size field is filled for only some rows; it gives once, few, many or a size class.

>NA|TRBV7-3|TRBJ1-1|TRBD1
TGTGCCAGCAGCCTCGGACAGGGGAACACTGAAGCTTTCTTT
CASSLGQGNTEAFF
>NA|TRBV9|TRBJ2-5|TRBD2
TGTGCCAGCAGCCCGCTAGCGGGGGGCAACCAAGAGACCCAGTACTTC
CASSPLAGGNQETQYF
>NA|TRBV4-1|TRBJ2-3|NA
TGCGCCAGCAGCCAAGCCCTATCTAGCACAGATACGCAGTATTTT
CASSQALSSTDTQYF
>NA|TRBV6-1|TRBJ1-3|NA
TGTGCCAGCAGTGAAGTTTGGGGCCCCCCTGGAAACACCATATATTTT
CASSEVWGPPGNTIYF
>NA|TRBV30|TRBJ2-7|TRBD2
TGTGCCTGGAGGGGTACTAGCGGGGGAACTTACGAGCAGTACTTC
CAWRGTSGGTYEQYF
>NA|TRBV7-9|TRBJ2-7|TRBD2
TGTGCCAGCAGCCCCCGAACTAGCGGGAGTTCTTCCTACGAGCAGTACTTC
CASSPRTSGSSSYEQYF
>NA|TRBV28|TRBJ2-3|TRBD1
TGTGCCAGCAGTCGGGACAGGGGTTCAGATACGCAGTATTTT
CASSRDRGSDTQYF
>NA|TRBV5-1|TRBJ2-7|TRBD2
TGCGCCAGCAGCACACCACTAGCGGGAGGGTCTAAGCACGAGCAGTACTTC
CASSTPLAGGSKHEQYF
>NA|TRBV7-9|TRBJ2-5|TRBD2
TGTGCCAGCAGCTCCGGGACTAGCGGGGGGGGAGGGTCAGAGACCCAGTACTTC
CASSSGTSGGGGSETQYF
>NA|TRBV7-2|TRBJ2-7|TRBD2
TGTGCCAGCAGCTCAATAGCGGGACCGGCCTCTTACGAGCAGTACTTC
CASSSIAGPASYEQYF
>once|TRBV7-2|TRBJ2-5|TRBD2
TGTGCCAGCAGCTTACCAATAGCGGGAGTAGGGAAGACCCAGTACTTC
CASSLPIAGVGKTQYF
>NA|TRBV7-9|TRBJ2-3|TRBD2
TGTGCCAGCAGCTCCGGGACTAGGCTTAGAGATACGCAGTATTTT
CASSSGTRLRDTQYF
>once|TRBV30|TRBJ1-1|NA
TGTGCCTGTCTTCCGGGGAGGGCAGAAAGGTACACTGAAGCTTTCTTT
CACLPGRAERYTEAFF
>NA|TRBV5-1|TRBJ2-3|NA
TGCGCCAGCAGCTTGACAGTTAGTCAGGGCATTATGAACACAGATACGCAGTATTTT
CASSLTVSQGIMNTDTQYF
>NA|TRBV19|TRBJ1-2|NA
TGTGCCAGTAGACCTGCGGGTCTGGGCGGTGGCTACACCTTC
CASRPAGLGGGYTF
>NA|TRBV14|TRBJ1-6|TRBD1
TGTGCCAGCAGCTCGACAGGGGGTTCACCCCTCCACTTT
CASSSTGGSPLHF
>NA|TRBV15|TRBJ2-2|TRBD2
TGTGCCACCAGCAGAGATCGCCTAGCGGGGAACACCGGGGAGCTGTTTTTT
CATSRDRLAGNTGELFF
>NA|TRBV28|TRBJ2-6|NA
TGTGCCAGCAGTTCCCTCACAGGGGGGGCCCTTTCTGGGGCCAACGTCCTGACTTTC
CASSSLTGGALSGANVLTF
>NA|TRBV12-3/TRBV12-4|TRBJ1-1|NA
TGTGCCAGCAGTTTCCCGCGCAGGGAAGCTTTCTTT
CASSFPRREAFF
>NA|TRBV18|TRBJ1-6|NA
TGTGCCAGCTCACCCCAGGGGATCTATAATTCACCCCTCCACTTT
CASSPQGIYNSPLHF
>few|TRBV27|TRBJ1-5|NA
TGTGCCAGCAGTTTCAGTCCAACCGATCAGCCCCAGCATTTT
CASSFSPTDQPQHF
>many|TRBV6-5|TRBJ2-1|NA
TGTGCCAGCAGAGACAGTTACAATGAGCAGTTCTTC
CASRDSYNEQFF
>NA|TRBV7-3|TRBJ2-5|TRBD1
TGTGCCAGCAGCGGGACAGAACAAGAGACCCAGTACTTC
CASSGTEQETQYF
>NA|TRBV13|TRBJ2-7|TRBD2
TGTGCCAGCAGCTTAGTTAGCGGGAGTTCTGAGCAGTACTTC
CASSLVSGSSEQYF
>NA|TRBV5-6|TRBJ1-2|TRBD1
TGTGCCAGCAGCTTCGGGACAGGGCAATATGGCTACACCTTC
CASSFGTGQYGYTF
>NA|TRBV6-5|TRBJ1-4|NA
TGTGCCAGCACCACGGGGGGGGCTAATGAAAAACTGTTTTTT
CASTTGGANEKLFF
>NA|TRBV11-3|TRBJ2-1|TRBD1
TGTGCCAGCAGCCCGGACAGGACAGGGGGCGTCTCCTACAATGAGCAGTTCTTC
CASSPDRTGGVSYNEQFF
>NA|TRBV18|TRBJ1-2|NA
TGTGCCAGCTCACCAAGTGGACAGTACTATGGCTACACCTTC
CASSPSGQYYGYTF
>NA|TRBV6-6|TRBJ1-4|NA
TGTGCCAGCAGCCCCACAGGGAATGAAAAACTGTTTTTT
CASSPTGNEKLFF
>NA|TRBV5-5|TRBJ1-2|TRBD1
TGTGCCAGCAGCTTTGACAGGGGCTATGGCTACACCTTC
CASSFDRGYGYTF
>NA|TRBV2|TRBJ1-6|TRBD1
TGTGCCAGCAGTGAAACCGGGACAGGGGTTTCACCCCTCCACTTT
CASSETGTGVSPLHF
>NA|TRBV29-1|TRBJ2-1|TRBD2
TGCAGCGCGGAGGGACGAGCGGGGGGGAATGAGCAGTTCTTC
CSAEGRAGGNEQFF
>NA|TRBV13|TRBJ2-5|TRBD2
TGTGCCAGCAGCTTAGGGACTAGCGGGAGGGCCCAAGAGACCCAGTACTTC
CASSLGTSGRAQETQYF
>NA|TRBV4-1|TRBJ1-4|NA
TGCGCCAGCAGCCAAGGGCCCCGAGCGAATGAAAAACTGTTTTTT
CASSQGPRANEKLFF
>NA|TRBV5-1|TRBJ2-7|TRBD2
TGCGCCAGCAGCCCGGGACTAGCGGGAGGAGTAGGGGTCTACGAGCAGTACTTC
CASSPGLAGGVGVYEQYF
>NA|TRBV27|TRBJ1-2|TRBD1
TGTGCCAGCAGGTTGACAGGGGGCGAGGGCTACACCTTC
CASRLTGGEGYTF
>few|TRBV5-1|TRBJ1-4|TRBD1
TGCGCCAGCAGCTTGACAGGGGCGGCAACTAATGAAAAACTGTTTTTT
CASSLTGAATNEKLFF
>NA|TRBV5-1|TRBJ2-6|NA
TGCGCCAGCAGCTTCTCCGGGTACGGGGCCAACGTCCTGACTTTC
CASSFSGYGANVLTF
>once|TRBV28|TRBJ1-2|TRBD1
TGTGCCAGCATCGAATCGGGACAGCGAAACTATGGCTACACCTTC
CASIESGQRNYGYTF
>NA|TRBV10-3|TRBJ2-1|TRBD2
TGTGCCACGGTTAGCGGGGGGGGAGACAATGAGCAGTTCTTC
CATVSGGGDNEQFF
>NA|TRBV27|TRBJ2-5|TRBD2
TGTGCCAGCAGTTTATTGGGGGGGATAGAGACCCAGTACTTC
CASSLLGGIETQYF
>NA|TRBV5-1|TRBJ2-3|TRBD2
TGCGCCAGCAGCCGGAGGACTAGCGGCCTTCCAGATACGCAGTATTTT
CASSRRTSGLPDTQYF
>NA|TRBV7-9|TRBJ2-7|TRBD1
TGTGCCAGCAGCCTGACGATACAGGGGGAGCAGTACTTC
CASSLTIQGEQYF
>NA|TRBV18|TRBJ1-1|NA
TGTGCCAGCTCACCGGGCGGAGGCCACACTGAAGCTTTCTTT
CASSPGGGHTEAFF
>NA|TRBV5-1|TRBJ1-1|NA
TGCGCCAGCAATTCCAACCTGGCGGGGGAGAACACTGAAGCTTTCTTT
CASNSNLAGENTEAFF
>NA|TRBV18|TRBJ1-5|NA
TGTGCCAGCTCACCACCTGGCGGTCAGCCCCAGCATTTT
CASSPPGGQPQHF
>NA|TRBV5-5|TRBJ2-5|NA
TGTGCCAGCAGCTCCGGGAGTTCTTGGGAGACCCAGTACTTC
CASSSGSSWETQYF
>NA|TRBV9|TRBJ2-1|TRBD2
TGTGCCAGCAGCGCCCGATCTCCGGGAGGCTGGAATGAGCAGTTCTTC
CASSARSPGGWNEQFF
>NA|TRBV11-3|TRBJ2-1|NA
TGTGCCAGCAGCCTTAGTTTTGGAGCATCCTACAATGAGCAGTTCTTC
CASSLSFGASYNEQFF
>NA|TRBV7-2|TRBJ1-2|NA
TGTGCCAGCAGCTTAGTTAACGTTAGAACCGTCGGCTATGGCTACACCTTC
CASSLVNVRTVGYGYTF
>NA|TRBV19|TRBJ1-5|TRBD1
TGTGCCAGCCTCCCGACAGGGAAGAGCAATCAGCCCCAGCATTTT
CASLPTGKSNQPQHF
>NA|TRBV28|TRBJ1-5|NA
TGTGCCAGCCGGGGACTGCAAGCGGAGCCCCAGCATTTT
CASRGLQAEPQHF
>NA|TRBV10-2|TRBJ2-7|NA
TGCGCCAGCAGTGACAGCGCTACTTCCTACGAGCAGTACTTC
CASSDSATSYEQYF